The 17 T cell receptor beta chains below come from one sample, sequenced in a study of T cell responses to AZD1222 COVID-19 vaccine. Generated by immunoSEQ multiplex PCR, the TCRdb table keeps only in-frame clones and is missing some. The table has approximately 140,000 clones, 70% to 90% seen once. The sample in question was peripheral blood, obtained on day 0 of AZD1222 vaccination. These receptors were taken from an adult in good health.

The V call is TRBV4-3, the J call TRBJ2-1; D gene ambiguous. This CDR3 is built from 17 residues. Germline-derived CDR1 and CDR2 are LGHNA and YSLEER. V was cut by 0 bases and J by 2 bases, with 14 bases left in between. CDR3 coding DNA: TGCGCCAGCAGCCAAGATCCGGGTCGCGGCGCCTACAATGAGCAGTTCTTC. This translates into CASSQDPGRGAYNEQFF.

The chain carries TRBV12-3 or TRBV12-4 and TRBJ2-1; D is unresolved. V was clipped by 6 bases and J by 4 bases, with 10 bases between them. The CDR3 is made up of 13 amino acids. The CDR3: CASSPPSYNEQFF. The CDR3 region has the DNA TGTGCCAGCAGCCCCCCCTCGTACAATGAGCAGTTCTTC.

This clone was recorded a few times. The chain joins TRBV29-1 to TRBJ2-3; either TRBD1 or TRBD2 may fit D (7 bases each). CDR3 length equals 18 residues. Deletions cut 5 bases from V and 0 bases from J, with 24 bases between. CDR1 SQVTM and CDR2 ANQGSEA come from the germline V gene. CDR3 sequence reads: CSVRGDPGQRVSTDTQYF. CDR3 sequence (DNA): TGCAGCGTTCGGGGGGATCCGGGACAGAGGGTTAGCACAGATACGCAGTATTTT.

The V gene is TRBV16, the J gene TRBJ2-1, with a possible D match to TRBD2 (5 bases). The germline V gene encodes CDR1 KGHSY and CDR2 FQNENV. Trimming removed 0 bases at V and 15 bases at J, with 15 bases between. The CDR3 covers 13 residues. The CDR3 is CASSQSGQAEVFF. The DNA of the CDR3 is TGTGCCAGCAGCCAATCAGGCCAGGCGGAGGTGTTCTTC.

The chain uses TRBV28 and TRBJ2-7; either TRBD1 or TRBD2 may fit D (5 bases each). The germline V gene encodes CDR1 MDHEN and CDR2 SYDVKM. The length of the CDR3 is 15 residues. Trimming pared 4 bases from V and 4 bases from J, leaving 17 bases between. CDR3 in amino acids: CASSSTPGRRYEQYF. DNA of the CDR3: TGTGCCAGCAGTTCTACCCCGGGACGGAGATACGAGCAGTACTTC.

The J gene is TRBJ1-1, the V gene TRBV27; TRBD1 aligns across 9 bases. The CDR3 is made up of 14 amino acids. Trimming at V came to 5 bases and at J to 5 bases, leaving 6 bases not matched to a gene. The germline V gene encodes CDR1 MNHEY and CDR2 SMNVEV (reference sequence). The CDR3 loop is CASSLTGTGTEAFF. DNA for the CDR3: TGTGCCAGCAGTCTCACCGGGACAGGGACTGAAGCTTTCTTT.

The gene calls are TRBV20-1 and TRBJ1-1, with TRBD1 matching over 7 bases. CDR1 is DFQATT, CDR2 SNEGSKA, per germline (reference sequence). This CDR3 comprises 14 residues. V shed 3 bases and J 8 bases; nucleotides not matched to a gene: 12. CDR3 sequence (DNA): TGCAGTGCTAGTGCTTGGCAGGGGGGAAAGGAAGCTTTCTTT. This codes for CSASAWQGGKEAFF.

The rearrangement links TRBV7-2 to TRBJ2-5; possible D gene TRBD2, 6 bases. Germline CDR1 SGHTA, CDR2 FQGNSA. There are 14 residues in the CDR3. V was clipped by 5 bases and J by 5 bases, with 15 bases between them. The CDR3 coding sequence is TGTGCCAGCAGCCATGGGGGGTGGGGGGAGACCCAGTACTTC. This sequence encodes CASSHGGWGETQYF.

The chain uses TRBV5-7 and TRBJ2-1, with D possibly matching TRBD1 (5 bases). TRBV5-7 is identified as an open reading frame with a role that is uncertain. This CDR3 contains 19 residues. V was clipped by 0 bases and J by 8 bases, with 27 bases between them. CDR3: CASSLVWFGSKGSEDEQFF. The CDR3 DNA follows: TGTGCCAGCAGCTTGGTCTGGTTTGGTAGCAAGGGGTCGGAAGATGAGCAGTTCTTC.

This rearrangement joins TRBV5-8 to TRBJ2-2, with 10 bases identical to TRBD1. Germline CDR1 SGHTS, CDR2 YDEGEE. The CDR3 totals 16 residues. The J segment lost 6 bases and the V segment lost 2 bases, leaving 7 bases of the junction unmatched. CDR3 in amino acids: CASSFPGTGAPGELFF. CDR3 DNA: TGTGCCAGCAGCTTTCCCGGGACAGGGGCCCCCGGGGAGCTGTTTTTT.

This clone was observed a handful of times. The chain recombines TRBV4-3 with TRBJ2-1; maybe TRBD2 (6 bases). Trimming shortened V by 0 bases and J by 4 bases, and 16 bases separated the two germline ends. In germline, CDR1 is LGHNA, CDR2 YSLEER. CDR3 length: 17 amino acids. The CDR3, as DNA: TGCGCCAGCAGCCAAGATCGGTCGGGAGTGCCATACAATGAGCAGTTCTTC. It encodes CASSQDRSGVPYNEQFF.

The J gene is TRBJ2-1, the V gene TRBV27; TRBD2 matches 7 bases. Germline lookup yields CDR1 MNHEY and CDR2 SMNVEV (reference sequence). The CDR3 spans 15 residues. Trimming cost V 6 bases and J 7 bases; bases outside gene matches: 12. CDR3 bases: TGTGCCAGCAGGGGTGGCGGGAGTAGGTGGAATGAGCAGTTCTTC. It is translated as CASRGGGSRWNEQFF.

This clone was counted only a few times. This chain joins TRBV2 and TRBJ2-7; TRBD2 aligns across 11 bases. V was pared by 11 bases and J by 4 bases, with 7 bases of the junction left unmatched. The CDR3 spans 13 residues. Germline lookup yields CDR1 SNHLY and CDR2 FYNNEI. CDR3 residues: CARQTSGGYEQYF. CDR3 sequence (DNA): TGTGCCCGCCAAACTAGCGGGGGATACGAGCAGTACTTC.

The V call is TRBV5-6, the J call TRBJ1-3; D is undetermined. Germline lookup yields CDR1 SGHDT and CDR2 YYEEEE. V was pared by 0 bases and J by 0 bases, with 13 bases between. The CDR3 has 17 amino acids. The CDR3 bases are TGTGCCAGCAGCTTGGTGGGCTCGGGCTACTCTGGAAACACCATATATTTT. Encoded protein: CASSLVGSGYSGNTIYF.

The rearrangement uses TRBV19 and TRBJ1-1; the D is unclear. The CDR3 covers 13 residues. CDR1 is LNHDA, CDR2 SQIVND, per germline (reference sequence). With 7 bases removed from V and 3 bases from J, the gap between germline ends came to 12 bases. CDR3 residues: CASISRLDTEAFF. The CDR3 nucleotides are TGTGCCAGTATCAGCAGGTTGGACACTGAAGCTTTCTTT.

The gene calls are TRBV4-1 and TRBJ2-1; D unresolved. V gave up 0 bases and J gave up 0 bases, with 6 bases separating them. CDR3 size: 15 residues. Germline lookup yields CDR1 MGHRA and CDR2 YSYEKL. The CDR3 bases are TGCGCCAGCAGCCAAGAGAGGAACTCCTACAATGAGCAGTTCTTC. Translation gives CASSQERNSYNEQFF.

The chain has TRBV28 and TRBJ2-1, with D tentatively TRBD2 (6 bases). Germline assignment: CDR1 MDHEN and CDR2 SYDVKM. The CDR3 is 19 amino acids. Trimming left V 5 bases short and J 5 bases short, with 28 bases between. Here the CDR3 DNA reads TGTGCCAGCAGTACCAACCCCTTCACGGCCGGGCGGGGACACAATGAGCAGTTCTTC. Translated, it gives CASSTNPFTAGRGHNEQFF.